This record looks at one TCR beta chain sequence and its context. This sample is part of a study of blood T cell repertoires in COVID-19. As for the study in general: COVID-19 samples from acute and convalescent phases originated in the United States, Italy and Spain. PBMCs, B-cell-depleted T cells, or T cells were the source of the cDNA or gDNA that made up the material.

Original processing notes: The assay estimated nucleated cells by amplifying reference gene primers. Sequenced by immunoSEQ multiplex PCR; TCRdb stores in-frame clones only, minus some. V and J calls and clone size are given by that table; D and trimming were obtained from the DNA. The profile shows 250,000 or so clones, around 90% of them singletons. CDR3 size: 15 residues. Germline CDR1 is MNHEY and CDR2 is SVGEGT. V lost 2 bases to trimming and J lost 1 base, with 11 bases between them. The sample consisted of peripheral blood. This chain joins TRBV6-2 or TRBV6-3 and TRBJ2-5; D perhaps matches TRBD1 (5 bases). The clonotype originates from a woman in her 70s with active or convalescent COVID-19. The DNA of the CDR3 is TGTGCCAGCAGTTACGGGGCCGGGCCCCAAGAGACCCAGTACTTC. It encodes CASSYGAGPQETQYF.